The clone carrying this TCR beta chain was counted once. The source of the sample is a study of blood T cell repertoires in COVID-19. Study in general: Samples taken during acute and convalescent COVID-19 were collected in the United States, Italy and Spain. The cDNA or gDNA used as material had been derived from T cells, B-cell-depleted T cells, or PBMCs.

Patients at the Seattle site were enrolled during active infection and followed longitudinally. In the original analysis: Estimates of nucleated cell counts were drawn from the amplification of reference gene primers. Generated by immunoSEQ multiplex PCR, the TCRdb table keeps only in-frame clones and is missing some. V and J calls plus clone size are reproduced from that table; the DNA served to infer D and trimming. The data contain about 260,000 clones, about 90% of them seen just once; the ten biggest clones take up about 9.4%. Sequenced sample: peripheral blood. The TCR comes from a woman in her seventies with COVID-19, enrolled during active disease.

The CDR3 bases are TGTGCCAGCAGTTACTCGGCGCGGTTAGAGGCTTTCTTT. Translation: CASSYSARLEAFF. The rearrangement joins TRBV6-6 to TRBJ1-1; D remains ambiguous. Germline V CDR1 and CDR2: MNHNY, SVGAGI (reference sequence). Trimming shortened V by 0 bases and J by 11 bases, and 13 bases separated the two germline ends. CDR3 length: 13 amino acids.